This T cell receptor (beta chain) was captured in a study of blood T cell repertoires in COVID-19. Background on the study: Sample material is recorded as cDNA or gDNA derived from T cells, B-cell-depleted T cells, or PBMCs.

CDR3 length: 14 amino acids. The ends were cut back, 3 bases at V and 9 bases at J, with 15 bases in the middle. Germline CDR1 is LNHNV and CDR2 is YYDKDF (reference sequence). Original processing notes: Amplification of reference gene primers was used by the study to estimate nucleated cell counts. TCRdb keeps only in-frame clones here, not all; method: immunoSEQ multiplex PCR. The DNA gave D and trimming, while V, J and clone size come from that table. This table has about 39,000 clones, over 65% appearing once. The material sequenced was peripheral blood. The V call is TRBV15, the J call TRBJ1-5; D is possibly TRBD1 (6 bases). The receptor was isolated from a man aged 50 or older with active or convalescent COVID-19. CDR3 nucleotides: TGTGCCACCAGCAGTGCGGACAGCGCAGGGCCCCAGCATTTT. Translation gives CATSSADSAGPQHF.